A single sample is the source of the 31 T cell receptor beta chains below, sequenced in a study of T cell responses to AZD1222 COVID-19 vaccine. The protocol was immunoSEQ multiplex PCR, while the TCRdb copy is restricted to in-frame clones and leaves out a portion. The data show under 200,000 clones, with approximately 92% seen just once and 1% to 1.5% held by the top ten. The sequencing used peripheral blood, collected on day 0 of AZD1222 vaccination. All receptors derive from an adult in good health.

The chain is built from TRBV5-1 and TRBJ2-2; D not certain. V dropped 2 bases and J dropped 6 bases, with 8 bases sitting between them. Germline V lookup: CDR1 SGHRS, CDR2 YFSETQ. The CDR3 has 13 residues. The CDR3 reads CASSFKGPGELFF. The CDR3 DNA sequence: TGCGCCAGCAGCTTCAAGGGTCCCGGGGAGCTGTTTTTT.

The genes are TRBV7-9 and TRBJ1-5; D is unresolved. V gave up 4 bases and J gave up 4 bases, with 14 bases separating them. The germline CDR1 and CDR2 sequences are SEHNR and FQNEAQ (reference sequence). This CDR3 spans 15 amino acids. Here the CDR3 DNA reads TGTGCCAGCAGCTCAACTAGCAGCGGGAATCAGCCCCAGCATTTT. Protein: CASSSTSSGNQPQHF.

The chain carries TRBV18 and TRBJ1-1; D not certain. Germline CDR1 and CDR2: KGHSH and LQKENI. CDR3 length equals 14 residues. V gave up 0 bases and J gave up 1 base, with 6 bases separating them. CDR3 DNA sequence: TGTGCCAGCTCACCACCGGCGGGGAACACTGAAGCTTTCTTT. This codes for CASSPPAGNTEAFF.

The chain couples TRBV5-5 to TRBJ2-4, with D unclear. This CDR3 spans 14 amino acids. Germline V gives CDR1 SGHKS, CDR2 YYEKEE (reference sequence). Between the trimmed V and J ends, which lost 2 bases and 0 bases, there was a span of 6 bases. CDR3 nucleotide sequence: TGTGCCAGCAGCTTCGGACGAGCCAAAAACATTCAGTACTTC. It codes for CASSFGRAKNIQYF.

The chain recombines TRBV5-5 with TRBJ1-5; D gene uncertain. Trimming removed 1 base at V and 4 bases at J, with 6 bases between. Germline values: CDR1 SGHKS, CDR2 YYEKEE (reference sequence). The CDR3 has 13 residues. Written as DNA, the CDR3 is TGTGCCAGCAGCTTGAGGGTTAATCAGCCCCAGCATTTT. This codes for CASSLRVNQPQHF. The full variable domain, in which reference TRBV5-5 and TRBJ1-5 provide the parts outside the CDR3, is DAGVTQSPTHLIKTRGQQVTLRCSPISGHKSVSWYQQVLGQGPQFIFQYYEKEERGRGNFPDRFSARQFPNYSSELNVNALLLGDSALYLCASSLRVNQPQHFGDGTRLSIL.

J is TRBJ2-7 and V is TRBV15; possibly TRBD1 for D (6 bases). Trimming took off 0 bases at V and 5 bases at J, with 14 bases between the two ends. The CDR3 totals 15 residues. Germline V gene data show CDR1 as LNHNV and CDR2 as YYDKDF (reference sequence). In nucleotides, the CDR3 is TGTGCCACCAGCAGAGATCTGAGGGGGATCCACGAGCAGTACTTC. Translating it yields CATSRDLRGIHEQYF.

This sequence joins TRBV10-3 and TRBJ2-3; 7 positions match TRBD2. With 2 bases clipped from V and 6 bases from J, the junction kept 5 bases outside the gene matches. The CDR3 runs to 14 residues. The germline CDR1 and CDR2 sequences are ENHRY and SYGVKD. The CDR3 region has the DNA TGTGCCATCAGTGAGACGGGGGGACCGGATACGCAGTATTTT. This codes for CAISETGGPDTQYF.

The V gene is TRBV4-3, the J gene TRBJ1-2, with D possibly being TRBD1 (5 bases). CDR1 and CDR2 from the germline V gene are LGHNA and YSLEER. V was clipped by 0 bases and J by 4 bases, with 12 bases between them. This CDR3 is built from 15 residues. The DNA of the CDR3 is TGCGCCAGCAGCCAAGAAGTACTCAGGGCCTATGGCTACACCTTC. Its translation is CASSQEVLRAYGYTF.

V is TRBV21-1 and J is TRBJ1-1. TRBV21-1 constitutes a pseudogene. This CDR3 has 15 residues. The CDR3 DNA reads TGTGCCAGCAGCAAAGTTCGTCGAGTGAACACTGAAGCTTTCTTT. Translating gives CASSKVRRVNTEAFF.

V and J are TRBV10-1 and TRBJ2-7; D is unresolved. The ends were cut back, 3 bases at V and 2 bases at J, with 17 bases in the middle. The CDR3 is 16 residues long. CDR1 is WNHNN, CDR2 SYGVQD, per germline (reference sequence). The CDR3 spells CASSERPGPRAYEQYF. Here the CDR3 DNA reads TGCGCCAGCAGTGAAAGGCCAGGCCCTCGTGCCTACGAGCAGTACTTC.

The count of this clone is one. The chain employs TRBV6-5 and TRBJ2-3; TRBD1 might be the D (6 bases). CDR1 and CDR2 (germline): MNHEY, SVGAGI. The CDR3 is made up of 15 amino acids. Trimming cost V 9 bases and J 2 bases, with 18 bases left between them. The DNA of the CDR3 is TGTGCCAGTACAGGGCACACGGCCATCACAGATACGCAGTATTTT. Translating gives CASTGHTAITDTQYF.

The chain has TRBV10-3 and TRBJ2-5, with TRBD2 matching 14 bases. The germline V gene encodes CDR1 ENHRY and CDR2 SYGVKD. The CDR3 has 15 residues. J gave up 5 bases and V 5 bases, and 4 bases lay outside the gene matches. This chain's CDR3 is CAISPRLAGGETQYF. CDR3 bases: TGTGCCATCAGTCCGAGACTAGCGGGGGGGGAGACCCAGTACTTC.

The V and J genes are TRBV30 and TRBJ1-2; TRBD1 might be the D (5 bases). Trimming stripped 8 bases from V and 3 bases from J, with 13 bases between. CDR3 size: 12 residues. Germline values: CDR1 GTSNPN, CDR2 SVGIG (reference sequence). CDR3 sequence: CARAGTHYGYTF. The CDR3 bases are TGTGCCCGAGCCGGGACGCACTATGGCTACACCTTC.

The V and J genes are TRBV4-1 and TRBJ2-7, with TRBD1 matching over 10 bases. V shed 1 base, J shed 1 base, and the junction held 4 bases outside the gene matches. CDR1 MGHRA and CDR2 YSYEKL come from the germline V gene. CDR3 length: 16 residues. CDR3 protein: CASSQGTGGESYEQYF. CDR3 DNA: TGCGCCAGCAGCCAAGGGACAGGGGGAGAATCCTACGAGCAGTACTTC.

The CDR3 sequence is CASSLGDQDTQYF. The DNA of the CDR3 is TGTGCCAGCAGTTTGGGAGACCAAGATACGCAGTATTTT. The chain employs TRBV12-3 or TRBV12-4 and TRBJ2-3, with D maybe TRBD2 (5 bases). V lost 3 bases and J lost 5, with 9 bases in between. The CDR3 extends over 13 amino acids.

There are a few counts of this clone. The CDR3 sequence: CASSEGRANTEAFF. Written as DNA, the CDR3 is TGTGCCAGCAGCGAGGGACGGGCGAACACTGAAGCTTTCTTT. The gene calls are TRBV9 and TRBJ1-1; weak D call: TRBD1 (5 bases). There are 14 residues in the CDR3. Trimming cost V 3 bases and J 1 base, with 10 bases left between them. Germline assignment: CDR1 SGDLS and CDR2 YYNGEE. Filled out from reference TRBV9 and TRBJ1-1, the complete variable domain reads DSGVTQTPKHLITATGQRVTLRCSPRSGDLSVYWYQQSLDQGLQFLIQYYNGEERAKGNILERFSAQQFPDLHSELNLSSLELGDSALYFCASSEGRANTEAFFGQGTRLTVV.

This chain uses TRBV5-1 with TRBJ1-2; the D is unclear. V was trimmed by 4 bases and J by 0 bases, leaving 10 bases between them. The germline V gene has CDR1 SGHRS and CDR2 YFSETQ. The CDR3 loop spans 14 amino acids. CDR3 coding DNA: TGCGCCAGCAGCCAGACCGGGGCTAACTATGGCTACACCTTC. This encodes CASSQTGANYGYTF.

This rearrangement joins TRBV7-9 to TRBJ1-2; D not certain. There are 13 residues in the CDR3. Germline V CDR1 and CDR2: SEHNR, FQNEAQ (reference sequence). The germline V and J ends were trimmed by 2 bases and 5 bases, with 9 bases remaining between them. CDR3 DNA: TGTGCCAGCAGCTTATTCGAGGATTATGGCTACACCTTC. Its translation is CASSLFEDYGYTF.

The rearrangement uses TRBV15 and TRBJ1-2; D remains unclear. Germline V gives CDR1 LNHNV, CDR2 YYDKDF (reference sequence). The CDR3 has 13 residues. V lost 3 bases and J 8 bases, leaving 13 bases between the germline ends. The CDR3 protein is CATSRDPRWGYTF. For the CDR3, the DNA is TGTGCCACCAGCAGGGACCCGAGGTGGGGCTACACCTTC.

The chain has TRBV12-3 or TRBV12-4 and TRBJ2-1; 11 positions match TRBD1. The CDR3 loop spans 13 amino acids. The junction had 7 bases not matched to a gene; V was cut back by 9 bases and J by 9 bases. CDR3 sequence (DNA): TGTGCCAGTAATCCGGGACAGGGGGGTGAGCAGTTCTTC. Protein product: CASNPGQGGEQFF.

The CDR3 bases are TGTGCCAGCCTCGAGCAGAACACTGAAGCTTTCTTT. Translation gives CASLEQNTEAFF. This chain links TRBV28 with TRBJ1-1; the D is unclear. V was trimmed by 8 bases and J by 1 base, leaving 8 bases between them. CDR1 is MDHEN, CDR2 SYDVKM, per germline. The CDR3 consists of 12 residues.

The chain is built from TRBV19 and TRBJ2-7; 9 bases are shared with TRBD1. Looked up from germline, CDR1 is LNHDA and CDR2 is SQIVND (reference sequence). With 6 bases clipped from V and 6 bases from J, the junction kept 9 bases outside the gene matches. This CDR3 spans 14 amino acids. CDR3 nucleotides: TGTGCCAGTAGCCCGGACAGGGGTGAGCGCGAGCAGTACTTC. Translation: CASSPDRGEREQYF. The entire variable domain, with the rest obtained from reference TRBV19 and TRBJ2-7, is as follows: DGGITQSPKYLFRKEGQNVTLSCEQNLNHDAMYWYRQDPGQGLRLIYYSQIVNDFQKGDIAEGYSVSREKKESFPLTVTSAQKNPTAFYLCASSPDRGEREQYFGPGTRLTVT.

The V and J genes are TRBV7-9 and TRBJ2-1; 8 positions agree with TRBD2. The V segment lost 6 bases and the J segment 3 bases; nucleotides outside the gene matches: 10. The germline gives CDR1 SEHNR, CDR2 FQNEAQ (reference sequence). The CDR3 contains 16 residues. The CDR3 protein is CASRPLGGGHYNEQFF. In nucleotides, the CDR3 is TGTGCCAGCAGGCCGCTAGGCGGGGGGCACTACAATGAGCAGTTCTTC.

The chain uses TRBV9 and TRBJ2-7; possible D gene TRBD1, 6 bases. This CDR3 contains 14 residues. Trimming shortened V by 3 bases and J by 2 bases, and 12 bases separated the two germline ends. CDR1 is SGDLS and CDR2 is YYNGEE in the germline V gene. DNA of the CDR3: TGTGCCAGCAGCGCACAGGGTGGCCCCTACGAGCAGTACTTC. Encoded protein: CASSAQGGPYEQYF. The full variable domain, rest sourced from reference TRBV9 and TRBJ2-7, is DSGVTQTPKHLITATGQRVTLRCSPRSGDLSVYWYQQSLDQGLQFLIQYYNGEERAKGNILERFSAQQFPDLHSELNLSSLELGDSALYFCASSAQGGPYEQYFGPGTRLTVT.

The rearrangement uses TRBV3-1 (or the pseudogene TRBV3-2) and TRBJ1-2, with unresolved D. V lost 1 base and J lost 10, with 7 bases in between. The CDR3 has 11 residues. Looked up from germline, CDR1 is LGHDT and CDR2 is YNNKEL (reference sequence). CDR3 protein: CASSQGPFYTF. The CDR3, as DNA: TGTGCCAGCAGCCAAGGCCCCTTCTACACCTTC.

This chain uses TRBV19 with TRBJ1-2; no reliable D call. Germline CDR1 reads LNHDA; CDR2 reads SQIVND (reference sequence). The V end was cut by 1 base, the J end by 6 bases, with 9 bases between. The length of the CDR3 is 13 residues. CDR3 region: CASSIGGLDGYTF. The CDR3 DNA reads TGTGCCAGTAGTATAGGCGGGTTGGATGGCTACACCTTC. Full variable domain (rest looked up from reference TRBV19 and TRBJ1-2): DGGITQSPKYLFRKEGQNVTLSCEQNLNHDAMYWYRQDPGQGLRLIYYSQIVNDFQKGDIAEGYSVSREKKESFPLTVTSAQKNPTAFYLCASSIGGLDGYTFGSGTRLTVV.

V usage is TRBV19 and J usage is TRBJ1-1, with unresolved D. Trimming stripped 3 bases from V and 2 bases from J, with 19 bases between. Germline V gene lookup returns CDR1 LNHDA and CDR2 SQIVND (reference sequence). This CDR3 region has 17 residues. The CDR3 DNA sequence: TGTGCCAGTAGTATTGGGAAACGGTGGGTGATAAACACTGAAGCTTTCTTT. Its translation is CASSIGKRWVINTEAFF.

The J gene is TRBJ1-3, the V gene TRBV9; TRBD1 matches at 12 bases. Germline CDR1 is SGDLS and CDR2 is YYNGEE. The CDR3 sequence is 18 residues long. The V segment lost 5 bases and the J segment 3 bases; nucleotides outside the gene matches: 12. DNA for the CDR3: TGTGCCAGCAGTACCGGGACAGGGGGCGCGGGTGGTGGAAACACCATATATTTT. This translates into CASSTGTGGAGGGNTIYF.

The V and J genes are TRBV12-3 or TRBV12-4 and TRBJ1-1; the D gene is possibly TRBD1 (6 bases). This CDR3 contains 11 residues. With 6 bases removed from V and 11 bases from J, the gap between germline ends came to 13 bases. DNA for the CDR3: TGTGCCAGCAGGGAACAGGGATTGGCTTTCTTT. It yields the protein CASREQGLAFF.

The chain combines TRBV2 with TRBJ1-5; D remains unclear. V lost 10 bases, J lost 3 bases, and 16 bases lay in between. This CDR3 has 14 residues. CDR1 is SNHLY, CDR2 FYNNEI, per germline. In DNA, the CDR3 is TGTGCCACATCATCGGAGGGAAACAATCAGCCCCAGCATTTT. Translating it yields CATSSEGNNQPQHF.

The chain employs TRBV11-1 and TRBJ2-1; TRBD1 aligns across 8 bases. The CDR3 is 13 residues long. Germline loops: CDR1 SGHAT, CDR2 FQDESV (reference sequence). Losses at the gene ends were 2 bases for V and 13 bases for J; bases not matched to a gene: 7. The CDR3 reads CASSLYDRGNQFF. The CDR3 nucleotides are TGTGCCAGCAGCTTATACGACAGGGGAAATCAGTTCTTC. Filled out from reference TRBV11-1 and TRBJ2-1, the complete variable domain reads EAEVAQSPRYKITEKSQAVAFWCDPISGHATLYWYRQILGQGPELLVQFQDESVVDDSQLPKDRFSAERLKGVDSTLKIQPAELGDSAMYLCASSLYDRGNQFFGPGTRLTVL.